The 17 T cell receptor beta chains below all came from one sample that was sequenced in a study of OX40 agonist ivuxolimab in advanced cancers. TCRdb's copy holds only in-frame clones and misses some; the assay was immunoSEQ multiplex PCR. The sample lists approximately 68,000 clones; about 89% were seen once. Sequenced material: CD4+ or CD8+ T cells sorted from blood, taken in a trial of the OX40 agonist ivuxolimab. These receptors all come from an adult with an advanced solid tumor such as melanoma, head and neck, liver or kidney cancer.

The rearrangement uses TRBV6-1 and TRBJ2-7, with D maybe TRBD2 (6 bases). Germline loops: CDR1 MNHNS, CDR2 SASEGT. This CDR3 contains 13 residues. The V end lost 4 bases, the J end lost 6 bases, and 13 bases lay between the germline ends. The DNA of the CDR3 is TGTGCCAGCAGTGCGGAGGGGTACGGCGAGCAGTACTTC. This sequence encodes CASSAEGYGEQYF.

This clone was counted once. The chain links TRBV5-1 to TRBJ1-4; D not resolved. The CDR3 runs to 12 residues. The germline gives CDR1 SGHRS, CDR2 YFSETQ. V was trimmed by 1 base and J by 4 bases, leaving 2 bases between them. The CDR3 bases are TGCGCCAGCAGCTTGAATAATGAAAAACTGTTTTTT. It translates to CASSLNNEKLFF.

The chain employs TRBV29-1 and TRBJ2-5; TRBD1 matches 7 bases. Germline V gene lookup returns CDR1 SQVTM and CDR2 ANQGSEA. This CDR3 spans 13 amino acids. J gave up 1 base and V 5 bases, and 4 bases lay outside the gene matches. The CDR3 protein is CSVPGQVQETQYF. The DNA of the CDR3 is TGCAGCGTTCCTGGACAGGTCCAAGAGACCCAGTACTTC.

This clone was counted between two and nine times. The chain employs TRBV2 and TRBJ2-7; maybe TRBD2 (5 bases). Per germline, CDR1 SNHLY and CDR2 FYNNEI. The CDR3 consists of 13 residues. V was trimmed by 7 bases and J by 3 bases, leaving 13 bases between them. Here the CDR3 DNA reads TGTGCCAGCACTAGAAACGAGGGCTACGAGCAGTACTTC. Translating gives CASTRNEGYEQYF.

The J gene is TRBJ2-5, the V gene TRBV5-8, with D unresolved. The CDR3 totals 15 residues. Deletions cut 5 bases from V and 7 bases from J, with 21 bases between. The germline gives CDR1 SGHTS, CDR2 YDEGEE. DNA for the CDR3: TGTGCCAGCAGACCACGCCCTAGTATTGTTGGGACCCAGTACTTC. Translated: CASRPRPSIVGTQYF.

A single count supports this clone. The V gene is TRBV5-6, the J gene TRBJ1-5; TRBD1 is a possible D gene (5 bases). V was pared by 1 base and J by 6 bases, with 11 bases between. This CDR3 is 14 amino acids long. Germline loops: CDR1 SGHDT, CDR2 YYEEEE. The DNA of the CDR3 is TGTGCCAGCAGCTTGAGCGGGGGGATTCAGCCCCAGCATTTT. Its translation: CASSLSGGIQPQHF.

The chain uses TRBV28 and TRBJ1-5; tentative D call: TRBD1 (5 bases). Germline V gene lookup returns CDR1 MDHEN and CDR2 SYDVKM. The CDR3 totals 14 residues. V lost 6 bases to trimming and J lost 2 bases, with 11 bases between them. CDR3 protein: CASRAGSGNQPQHF. The CDR3 DNA follows: TGTGCCAGCAGAGCAGGGAGTGGCAATCAGCCCCAGCATTTT. Looking up the rest from reference TRBV28 and TRBJ1-5 gives the full variable domain: DVKVTQSSRYLVKRTGEKVFLECVQDMDHENMFWYRQDPGLGLRLIYFSYDVKMKEKGDIPEGYSVSREKKERFSLILESASTNQTSMYLCASRAGSGNQPQHFGDGTRLSIL.

The chain employs TRBV5-1 and TRBJ2-1, with 13 bases matching TRBD2. Germline CDR1 is SGHRS and CDR2 is YFSETQ. This CDR3 spans 16 amino acids. After removal of 0 bases from V and 7 bases from J, the junction contained 4 bases not matched to a gene. CDR3 nucleotides: TGCGCCAGCAGCTTGGGGACTAGCGGGAGTCGGAATGAGCAGTTCTTC. Translated: CASSLGTSGSRNEQFF.

The J gene is TRBJ2-7, the V gene TRBV4-3; D may match TRBD1 or TRBD2 (5 bases each). Looked up from germline, CDR1 is LGHNA and CDR2 is YSLEER. The CDR3 consists of 15 residues. The germline V and J ends were trimmed by 1 base and 3 bases, with 13 bases remaining between them. CDR3 protein: CASSQVIGAGYEQYF. The CDR3 DNA is TGCGCCAGCAGCCAAGTAATAGGGGCGGGCTACGAGCAGTACTTC.

The rearrangement uses TRBV7-3 and TRBJ1-2; TRBD1 agrees at 8 bases. After removal of 2 bases from V and 8 bases from J, the junction contained 4 bases not matched to a gene. Germline CDR1 is SGHTA and CDR2 is FQGTGA. The CDR3 has 13 residues. CDR3 loop: CASSLDRGTGYTF. CDR3 nucleotides: TGTGCCAGCAGCTTAGACAGGGGAACGGGCTACACCTTC. Supplemented by reference TRBV7-3 and TRBJ1-2, the full variable domain reads GAGVSQTPSNKVTEKGKYVELRCDPISGHTALYWYRQSLGQGPEFLIYFQGTGAADDSGLPNDRFFAVRPEGSVSTLKIQRTERGDSAVYLCASSLDRGTGYTFGSGTRLTVV.

The chain carries TRBV7-3 and TRBJ2-2; D not certain. V lost 5 bases to trimming and J lost 8 bases, with 12 bases between them. Germline V gives CDR1 SGHTA, CDR2 FQGTGA. This CDR3 region has 13 residues. The CDR3 reads CASSKSQAGELFF. In DNA, the CDR3 is TGTGCCAGCAGCAAGAGTCAAGCAGGGGAGCTGTTTTTT.

The CDR3 DNA is TGTGCCAGCAGCTTAGCTCCTAGCGGGAGAGGAGATACGCAGTATTTT. Its translation: CASSLAPSGRGDTQYF. V is TRBV7-3 and J is TRBJ2-3, with 10 bases aligning to TRBD2. V lost 2 bases, J lost 5 bases, and 7 bases stayed unmatched. Germline V gene lookup returns CDR1 SGHTA and CDR2 FQGTGA. The CDR3 is 16 amino acids.

This clone was seen a single time. The J gene is TRBJ1-4, the V gene TRBV4-3, with D perhaps matching TRBD1 (5 bases). The ends were cut back, 7 bases at V and 6 bases at J, with 15 bases in the middle. The CDR3 covers 14 residues. Germline CDR1 reads LGHNA; CDR2 reads YSLEER. Here the CDR3 DNA reads TGCGCCAGCACCAAAGCAGGGAGTGATGAAAAACTGTTTTTT. Its protein is CASTKAGSDEKLFF.

The genes are TRBV6-5 and TRBJ1-5, with D possibly matching TRBD1 (6 bases). V lost 8 bases and J lost 2, with 10 bases in between. Germline V gene data show CDR1 as MNHEY and CDR2 as SVGAGI. CDR3 size: 13 residues. CDR3 nucleotides: TGTGCCAGCCAGGGGAGGCGCAATCAGCCCCAGCATTTT. Amino acids: CASQGRRNQPQHF.

In this sample, this clone turned up a few times. V and J are TRBV2 and TRBJ1-3; D uncertain. The germline gives CDR1 SNHLY, CDR2 FYNNEI. The CDR3 is made up of 12 amino acids. Trimming stripped 2 bases from V and 7 bases from J, with 6 bases between. CDR3 bases: TGTGCCAGCAGTGAACTAACCAACACCATATATTTT. Its translation: CASSELTNTIYF.

The J gene is TRBJ2-1, the V gene TRBV29-1; D unclear. Trimming cost V 6 bases and J 4 bases, with 16 bases left between them. Per germline, CDR1 SQVTM and CDR2 ANQGSEA. The CDR3 extends over 14 amino acids. CDR3 DNA: TGCAGCGTAAACGGCGGCAACAATTACAATGAGCAGTTCTTC. It translates to CSVNGGNNYNEQFF.

This sequence joins TRBV19 and TRBJ1-4, with 7 bases fitting TRBD1. The CDR3 sequence is 16 residues long. CDR1 and CDR2 from the germline V gene are LNHDA and SQIVND (reference sequence). The V and J ends lost 4 bases and 0 bases, in that order; junction bases with no gene match: 5. The CDR3 DNA sequence: TGTGCCAGTAGTAGGGACAGCAAACCAACTAATGAAAAACTGTTTTTT. Residues: CASSRDSKPTNEKLFF.